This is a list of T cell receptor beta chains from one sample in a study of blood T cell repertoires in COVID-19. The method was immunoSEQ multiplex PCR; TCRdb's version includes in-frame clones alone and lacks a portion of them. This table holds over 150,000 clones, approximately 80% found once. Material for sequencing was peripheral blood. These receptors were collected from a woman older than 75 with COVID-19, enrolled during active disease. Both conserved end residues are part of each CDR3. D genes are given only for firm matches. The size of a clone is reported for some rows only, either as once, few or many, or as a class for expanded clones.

TGTGCCAGCAGCTTAAGAGGTGGGGGCGATGAGCAGTTCTTC CASSLRGGGDEQFF TRBJ2-1 TRBV7-6 NA NA
TGTGCCAGCAGGGCAGGACTAGCGGGGCAAGAGACCCAGTACTTC CASRAGLAGQETQYF TRBJ2-5 TRBV5-4 NA TRBD2
TGCGCCAGCAGTGAGGCCTCTCCACTTAAAGCTTTCTTT CASSEASPLKAFF TRBJ1-1 TRBV5-1 NA NA
TGTGCCAGTTCCAGGGACACCGGGGAGCTGTTTTTT CASSRDTGELFF TRBJ2-2 TRBV19 NA NA
TGTGCCAGCAGCCAGAGAAAGTATAATTCACCCCTCCACTTT CASSQRKYNSPLHF TRBJ1-6 TRBV3-1/TRBV3-2 NA NA
TGTGCCAGCAGCTGGGGGCGCCTCAGGGAGCTGTTTTTT CASSWGRLRELFF TRBJ2-2 TRBV5-6 NA NA
TGCAGCGTCCGTAGCGGGAGTGGCGCAAAGTTATTTTTT CSVRSGSGAKLFF TRBJ2-3 TRBV29-1 NA TRBD2
TGTGCCAGCAGCCACCGGGACAGGGCTAACTATGGCTACACCTTC CASSHRDRANYGYTF TRBJ1-2 TRBV6-2/TRBV6-3 NA TRBD1
TGTGCCACCACGACAGGGTCGGGGTGGGAGACCCAGTACTTC CATTTGSGWETQYF TRBJ2-5 TRBV5-6 NA TRBD1
TGTGCTAGCAGCTTAGGGGGTGAGGGCAGCGGGAAGACCCAGTACTTC CASSLGGEGSGKTQYF TRBJ2-5 TRBV7-7 NA NA
TGTGCCAGCGTAGGGACTGCGGCTAACTATGGCTACACCTTC CASVGTAANYGYTF TRBJ1-2 TRBV2 NA NA
TGCGCCAGCAGTGAGTCAACTAGCGGGAGGCCTTACAATGAGCAGTTCTTC CASSESTSGRPYNEQFF TRBJ2-1 TRBV10-1 NA TRBD2
TGTGCCAGCAGCTTAGGGGACAGGGGGGCCTACGAGCAGTACTTC CASSLGDRGAYEQYF TRBJ2-7 TRBV7-6 NA TRBD1
TGTGCCAGCAGCTTCTGGGACAGGAACACTGAAGCTTTCTTT CASSFWDRNTEAFF TRBJ1-1 TRBV5-5 NA TRBD1
TGTGCCAGCAGTTACGGGCGGGGGAATAGCAATCAGCCCCAGCATTTT CASSYGRGNSNQPQHF TRBJ1-5 TRBV6-6 few NA
TGTGCCAGCAGTTCGGGATCAGATACGCAGTATTTT CASSSGSDTQYF TRBJ2-3 TRBV27 NA NA
TGTGCCAGCAGCGTTCCCCCGGGACAGGGGACGGAGACCCAGTACTTC CASSVPPGQGTETQYF TRBJ2-5 TRBV5-4 once TRBD1
TGTGCCAGCAGCTTGGGACAGGGAGCAACTGAAGCTTTCTTT CASSLGQGATEAFF TRBJ1-1 TRBV5-5 NA TRBD1
TGTGCCAGCAGTGTGGCGGGAGCGAACACCGGGGAGCTGTTTTTT CASSVAGANTGELFF TRBJ2-2 TRBV2 NA TRBD2
TGTGCCAGCAGTGAGGGAGGGAGGGGTCAGCCCCAGCATTTT CASSEGGRGQPQHF TRBJ1-5 TRBV25-1 NA NA
TGCGCCAGCAGCTTGGGGGGGACTAGCGGGGCTTCCTACGAGCAGTACTTC CASSLGGTSGASYEQYF TRBJ2-7 TRBV5-1 few TRBD2
TGTGCCAGCAGCCACACAACAGGGCTAAGTGGGGCTTTCTTT CASSHTTGLSGAFF TRBJ1-1 TRBV3-1/TRBV3-2 NA NA